The rows below give T cell receptor beta chains drawn from one sample of a study of cytomegalovirus exposure and HLA in healthy donors. Repertoires were generated with immunoSEQ multiplex PCR, while TCRdb's copy carries only in-frame clones and drops some. The table shows some 95,000 clones, with 80% occurring only once. Sequences were obtained from PBMCs. All receptors come from a man aged 25-40 years in good health and CMV-seronegative. CDR3s include the opening cysteine and the closing phenylalanine or tryptophan. Fields, in order: V gene, D gene, clone size, J gene, CDR3 protein, CDR3 DNA. A D gene is named only where the DNA matches it firmly. Only part of the rows carry a size: once, few, many, or a class if the clone is expanded.

V: TRBV7-9
D: TRBD2
size: once
J: TRBJ2-7
CDR3: CASSQGLAGAYEQYF
DNA: TGTGCCAGCAGTCAAGGGCTAGCGGGAGCCTACGAGCAGTACTTC

V: TRBV5-5
D: TRBD1
size: NA
J: TRBJ1-2
CDR3: CASSLGGQGRNYGYTF
DNA: TGTGCCAGCAGCTTAGGGGGACAGGGGCGTAACTATGGCTACACCTTC

V: TRBV7-9
D: NA
size: NA
J: TRBJ2-3
CDR3: CASSLALGWTSDTQYF
DNA: TGTGCCAGCAGCTTAGCGCTAGGCTGGACATCAGATACGCAGTATTTT

V: TRBV4-3
D: NA
size: NA
J: TRBJ1-1
CDR3: CASSQGAAPGGTEAFF
DNA: TGCGCCAGCAGCCAAGGGGCGGCCCCGGGGGGCACTGAAGCTTTCTTT

V: TRBV30
D: NA
size: once
J: TRBJ2-3
CDR3: CAWRIGGGTDTQYF
DNA: TGTGCCTGGAGGATAGGGGGGGGTACAGATACGCAGTATTTT

V: TRBV5-1
D: TRBD1
size: NA
J: TRBJ2-7
CDR3: CASSFSDRGSSYEQYF
DNA: TGCGCCAGCAGCTTCTCAGACAGGGGAAGCTCCTACGAGCAGTACTTC

V: TRBV19
D: TRBD1
size: NA
J: TRBJ1-6
CDR3: CASSHLGQVENNSPLHF
DNA: TGTGCCAGTAGTCACCTCGGACAGGTTGAAAATAATTCACCCCTCCACTTT

V: TRBV7-2
D: TRBD1
size: NA
J: TRBJ1-1
CDR3: CASSLGTGIGTEAFF
DNA: TGTGCCAGCAGCTTAGGGACAGGGATCGGGACTGAAGCTTTCTTT

V: TRBV7-9
D: NA
size: NA
J: TRBJ2-7
CDR3: CASSLSSVAYF
DNA: TGTGCCAGCAGCTTAAGTAGCGTGGCGTACTTC

V: TRBV7-3
D: NA
size: NA
J: TRBJ2-3
CDR3: CASSLNRGGTDTQYF
DNA: TGTGCCAGCAGCTTAAACAGGGGGGGAACAGATACGCAGTATTTT

V: TRBV6-4
D: TRBD2
size: NA
J: TRBJ2-1
CDR3: CASGSGRAGNEQFF
DNA: TGTGCCAGTGGTAGCGGGAGGGCCGGAAATGAGCAGTTCTTC

V: TRBV5-1
D: TRBD1
size: NA
J: TRBJ1-4
CDR3: CASSRDSIYNEKLFF
DNA: TGCGCCAGCAGCAGGGACAGTATTTACAATGAAAAACTGTTTTTT

V: TRBV19
D: NA
size: NA
J: TRBJ1-5
CDR3: CASSILSGLSRNQPQHF
DNA: TGTGCCAGTAGTATCCTTAGCGGTCTGTCGAGGAATCAGCCCCAGCATTTT

V: TRBV7-9
D: NA
size: NA
J: TRBJ1-5
CDR3: CASSSDSVTQPQHF
DNA: TGTGCCAGCAGCTCGGACAGTGTGACTCAGCCCCAGCATTTT

V: TRBV5-4
D: NA
size: NA
J: TRBJ1-6
CDR3: CASSTSGVNSPLHF
DNA: TGTGCCAGCAGTACATCAGGGGTGAATTCCCCCCTCCACTTT

V: TRBV30
D: TRBD1
size: NA
J: TRBJ2-7
CDR3: CAWSVDKWGQALEVSYEQYF
DNA: TGTGCCTGGAGTGTTGATAAGTGGGGACAGGCCCTAGAAGTTTCCTACGAGCAGTACTTC

V: TRBV29-1
D: NA
size: NA
J: TRBJ2-7
CDR3: CSVEGSRTGASYEQYF
DNA: TGCAGCGTTGAAGGGTCCCGAACTGGGGCTTCCTACGAGCAGTACTTC